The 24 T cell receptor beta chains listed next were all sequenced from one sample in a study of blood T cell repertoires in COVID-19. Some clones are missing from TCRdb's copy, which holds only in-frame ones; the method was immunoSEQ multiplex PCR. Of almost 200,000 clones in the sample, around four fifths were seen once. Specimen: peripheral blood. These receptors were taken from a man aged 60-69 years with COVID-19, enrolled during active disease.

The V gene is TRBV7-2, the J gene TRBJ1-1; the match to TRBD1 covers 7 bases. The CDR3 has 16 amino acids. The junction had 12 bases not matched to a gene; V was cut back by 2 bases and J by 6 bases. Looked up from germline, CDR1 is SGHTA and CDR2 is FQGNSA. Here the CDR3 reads CASSLPPTGSSSEAFF. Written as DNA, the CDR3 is TGTGCCAGCAGCTTACCGCCGACAGGGTCCTCATCTGAAGCTTTCTTT.

The CDR3 nucleotides are TGTGCCAGCAGCTTCCGGGACAACAATTCACCCCTCCACTTT. Residues: CASSFRDNNSPLHF. This sequence joins TRBV7-9 and TRBJ1-6; possible D gene TRBD1, 6 bases. Germline CDR1 is SEHNR and CDR2 is FQNEAQ (reference sequence). The CDR3 loop spans 14 amino acids. The germline V and J ends were trimmed by 3 bases and 7 bases, with 10 bases remaining between them.

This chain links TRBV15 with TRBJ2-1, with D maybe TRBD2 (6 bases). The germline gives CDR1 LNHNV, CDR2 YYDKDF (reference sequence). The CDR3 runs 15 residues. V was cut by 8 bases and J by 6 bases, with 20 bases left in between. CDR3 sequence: CATVGRDSGGNEQFF. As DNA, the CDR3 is TGTGCCACCGTGGGCCGGGACTCCGGGGGCAATGAGCAGTTCTTC.

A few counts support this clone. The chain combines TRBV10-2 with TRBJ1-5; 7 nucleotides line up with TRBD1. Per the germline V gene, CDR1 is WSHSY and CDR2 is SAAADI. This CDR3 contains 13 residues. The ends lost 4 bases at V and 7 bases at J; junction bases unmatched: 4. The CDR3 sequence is CASSAAGGQPQHF. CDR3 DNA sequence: TGCGCCAGCAGTGCGGCAGGGGGACAGCCCCAGCATTTT.

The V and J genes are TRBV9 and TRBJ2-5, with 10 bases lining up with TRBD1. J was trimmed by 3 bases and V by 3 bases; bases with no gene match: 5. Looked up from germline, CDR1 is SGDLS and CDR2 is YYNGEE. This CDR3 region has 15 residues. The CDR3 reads CASSAHGTGEETQYF. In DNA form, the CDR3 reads TGTGCCAGCAGCGCACATGGGACAGGGGAAGAGACCCAGTACTTC.

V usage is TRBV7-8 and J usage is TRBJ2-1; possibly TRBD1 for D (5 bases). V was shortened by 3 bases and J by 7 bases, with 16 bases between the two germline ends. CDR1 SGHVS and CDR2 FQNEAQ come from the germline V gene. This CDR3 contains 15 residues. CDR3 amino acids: CASSLGRTQLNEQFF. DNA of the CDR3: TGTGCCAGCAGCTTGGGTAGGACACAACTAAATGAGCAGTTCTTC.

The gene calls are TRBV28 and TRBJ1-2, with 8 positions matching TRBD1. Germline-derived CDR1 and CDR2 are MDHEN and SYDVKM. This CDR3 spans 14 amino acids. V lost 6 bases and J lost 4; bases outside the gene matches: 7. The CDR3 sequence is CASSTGGIAYGYTF. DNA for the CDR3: TGTGCCAGCAGCACAGGGGGTATCGCCTATGGCTACACCTTC.

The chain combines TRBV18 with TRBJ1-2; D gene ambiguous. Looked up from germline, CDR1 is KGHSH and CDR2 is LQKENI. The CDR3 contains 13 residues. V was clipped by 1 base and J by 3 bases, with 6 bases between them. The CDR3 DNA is TGTGCCAGCTCACCACAGGAGGACTATGGCTACACCTTC. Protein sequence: CASSPQEDYGYTF.

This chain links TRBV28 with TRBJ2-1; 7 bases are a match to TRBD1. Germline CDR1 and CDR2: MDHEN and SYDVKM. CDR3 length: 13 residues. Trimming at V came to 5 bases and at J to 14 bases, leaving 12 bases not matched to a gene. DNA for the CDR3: TGTGCCAGCAGTCCGACAGGGCCGGCGTTTAAGTTCTTC. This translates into CASSPTGPAFKFF.

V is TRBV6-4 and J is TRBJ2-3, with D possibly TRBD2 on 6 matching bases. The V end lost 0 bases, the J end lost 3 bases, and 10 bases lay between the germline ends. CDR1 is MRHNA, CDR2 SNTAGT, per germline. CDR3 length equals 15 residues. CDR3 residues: CASSDSLRETDTQYF. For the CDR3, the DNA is TGTGCCAGCAGTGACTCTTTGCGGGAAACAGATACGCAGTATTTT.

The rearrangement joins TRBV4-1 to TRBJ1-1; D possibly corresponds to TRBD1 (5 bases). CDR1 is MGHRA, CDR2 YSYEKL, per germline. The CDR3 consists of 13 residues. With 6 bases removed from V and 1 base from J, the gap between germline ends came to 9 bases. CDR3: CASRDGGNTEAFF. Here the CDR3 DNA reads TGCGCCAGCAGGGACGGGGGGAACACTGAAGCTTTCTTT.

CDR3 sequence: CASSAQQGARNSPLHF. For the CDR3, the DNA is TGTGCCAGCTCAGCTCAACAGGGGGCTCGGAATTCACCCCTCCACTTT. The V call is TRBV18, the J call TRBJ1-6, with 9 nucleotides matching TRBD1. Looked up from germline, CDR1 is KGHSH and CDR2 is LQKENI. V trimming: 5 bases; J trimming: 7 bases; junction bases outside the gene matches: 9. This CDR3 is built from 16 residues. The full variable domain, its missing parts supplied by reference TRBV18 and TRBJ1-6, is NAGVMQNPRHLVRRRGQEARLRCSPMKGHSHVYWYRQLPEEGLKFMVYLQKENIIDESGMPKERFSAEFPKEGPSILRIQQVVRGDSAAYFCASSAQQGARNSPLHFGNGTRLTVT.

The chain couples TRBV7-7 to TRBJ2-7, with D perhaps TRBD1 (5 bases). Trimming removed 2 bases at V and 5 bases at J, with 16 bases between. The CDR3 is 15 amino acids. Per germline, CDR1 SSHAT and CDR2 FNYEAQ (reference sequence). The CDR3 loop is CASSLSDSYQNEQYF. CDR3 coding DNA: TGTGCCAGCAGCTTATCCGACAGTTATCAGAACGAGCAGTACTTC.

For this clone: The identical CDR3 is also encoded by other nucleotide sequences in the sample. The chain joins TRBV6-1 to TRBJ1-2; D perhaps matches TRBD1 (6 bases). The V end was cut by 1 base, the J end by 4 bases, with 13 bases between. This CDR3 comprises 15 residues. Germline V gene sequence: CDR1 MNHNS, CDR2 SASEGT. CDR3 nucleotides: TGTGCCAGCAGTGAAGGGAACAGGGTTGGCTATGGCTACACCTTC. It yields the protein CASSEGNRVGYGYTF.

The chain's CDR3 is CASRQGLAGTSSYNEQFF. CDR3 DNA: TGTGCCAGCAGGCAGGGACTAGCGGGAACGAGCTCCTACAATGAGCAGTTCTTC. This chain connects TRBV27 to TRBJ2-1; 13 bases map to TRBD2. V dropped 6 bases and J dropped 0; count of bases not matched to a gene: 8. This CDR3 comprises 18 residues. Germline assignment: CDR1 MNHEY and CDR2 SMNVEV (reference sequence).

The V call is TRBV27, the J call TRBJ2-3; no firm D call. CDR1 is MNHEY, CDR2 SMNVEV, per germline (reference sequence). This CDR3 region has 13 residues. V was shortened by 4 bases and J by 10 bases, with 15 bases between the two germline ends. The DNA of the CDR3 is TGTGCCAGCAGTTCCACCACTATATCCCCGCAGTATTTT. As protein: CASSSTTISPQYF.

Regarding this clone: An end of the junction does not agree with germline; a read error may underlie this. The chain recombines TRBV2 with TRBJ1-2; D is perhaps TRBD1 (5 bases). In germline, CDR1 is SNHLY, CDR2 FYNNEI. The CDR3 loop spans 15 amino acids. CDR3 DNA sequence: TGTGCCAGCAGCAAAGGGGCGGAAGCTAACTGTGGCTACACCTTC. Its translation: CASSKGAEANCGYTF.

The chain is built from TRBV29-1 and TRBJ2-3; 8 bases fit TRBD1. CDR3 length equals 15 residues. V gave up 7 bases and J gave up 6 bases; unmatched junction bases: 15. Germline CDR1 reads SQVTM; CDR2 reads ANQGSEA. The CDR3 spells CSAGQGSLLGDTQYF. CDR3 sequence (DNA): TGCAGCGCCGGACAGGGTTCCCTCTTAGGGGATACGCAGTATTTT.

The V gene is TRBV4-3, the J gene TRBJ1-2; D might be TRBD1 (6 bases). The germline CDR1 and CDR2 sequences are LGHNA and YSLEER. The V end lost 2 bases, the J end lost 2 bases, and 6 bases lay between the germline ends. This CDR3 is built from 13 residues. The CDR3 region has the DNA TGCGCCAGCAGCCAACAGGGGAACTATGGCTACACCTTC. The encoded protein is CASSQQGNYGYTF.

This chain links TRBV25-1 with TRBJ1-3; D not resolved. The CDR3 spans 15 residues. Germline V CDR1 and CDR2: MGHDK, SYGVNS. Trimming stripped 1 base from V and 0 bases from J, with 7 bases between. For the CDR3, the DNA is TGTGCCAGCAGTGAATCCGGGAGCTCTGGAAACACCATATATTTT. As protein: CASSESGSSGNTIYF.

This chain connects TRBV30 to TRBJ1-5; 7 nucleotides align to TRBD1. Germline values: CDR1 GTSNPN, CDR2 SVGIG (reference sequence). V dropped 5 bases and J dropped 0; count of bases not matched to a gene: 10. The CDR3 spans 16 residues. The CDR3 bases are TGTGCCTGGGCCCTACGGGACAGCTATAGCAATCAGCCCCAGCATTTT. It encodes CAWALRDSYSNQPQHF.

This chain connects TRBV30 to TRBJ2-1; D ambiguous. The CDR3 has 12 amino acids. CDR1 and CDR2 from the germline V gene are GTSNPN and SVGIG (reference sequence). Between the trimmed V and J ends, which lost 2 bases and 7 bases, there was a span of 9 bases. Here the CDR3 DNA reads TGTGCCTGGAGTTTCCTGAGTAATGAGCAGTTCTTC. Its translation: CAWSFLSNEQFF.

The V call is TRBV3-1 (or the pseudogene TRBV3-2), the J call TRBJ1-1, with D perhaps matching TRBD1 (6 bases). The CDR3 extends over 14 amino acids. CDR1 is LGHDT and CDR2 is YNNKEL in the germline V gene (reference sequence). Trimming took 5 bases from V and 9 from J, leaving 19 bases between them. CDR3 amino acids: CASSTATGSVKAFF. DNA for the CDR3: TGTGCCAGCAGCACCGCGACAGGTTCCGTAAAAGCTTTCTTT.

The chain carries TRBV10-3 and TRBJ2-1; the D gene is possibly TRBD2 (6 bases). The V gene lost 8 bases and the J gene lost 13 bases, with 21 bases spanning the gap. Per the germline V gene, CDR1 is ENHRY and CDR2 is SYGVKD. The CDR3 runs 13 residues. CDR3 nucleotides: TGTGCCATCTGTAGCGGAAGAACCTCCCGTCAGTTCTTC. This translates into CAICSGRTSRQFF.